This T cell receptor (beta chain) was sequenced for a study of T-cell memory formation after mild COVID-19 listed by TCRdb under 2021. In terms of the full investigation: TCR sequence clusters from the two donors were found to be largely donor specific. In two donors, T-cell clones that expanded and contracted after mild COVID-19 were tracked by sequencing TCRalpha and TCRbeta repertoires over time. The cohort was made up of two young adult volunteers, one female and one male, who were previously healthy. Here is what the overall study found, with its caveats: Some responding clones were detected in pre-infection memory, which suggested that pre-existing cross-reactive memory T cells had joined the SARS-CoV-2 response. Contracting CD4+ clones turned up mainly in the CM and EM memory subsets, whereas EMRA was where CD8+ clones were enriched. From day 15 to 85, contracting clones showed balanced CD4/CD8 phenotypes, whereas a second wave of clones that expanded from day 15 to 37 leaned towards CD4+. The study included only a couple of mild cases, and larger cohorts that include severe cases with pre-infection samples were judged to be necessary. The second-wave clones that peaked on day 37 were not confirmed to be SARS-CoV-2 specific.

PBMCs were isolated by Ficoll-Paque density gradient centrifugation. From V the trimming removes 4 bases and from J it removes 5 bases, while the gene matches leave 6 bases of the junction unaccounted for. The CDR3 covers 15 residues, taking in both the cysteine and the phenylalanine. The CDR3 DNA has 45 bases and is translated from base 1. CDR1 SQVTM and CDR2 ANQGSEA are derived from the germline V gene. The data were produced on an Illumina NovaSeq 6000. Using 5'RACE with constant-segment primers, TCRalpha and TCRbeta cDNA libraries were constructed, with sample barcodes and unique molecular identifiers added in the process. RNA was extracted from every sample with Trizol reagent. Libraries were amplified in two PCR steps, with a second sample barcode and Illumina TruSeq adapters added in the second step. Libraries were sequenced on an Illumina NovaSeq with 2 x 150 bp paired-end reads. The paper's processing steps were these. Demultiplexing of reads and collapsing into UMI-guided consensus sequences were performed with migec v1.2.7. Using mixcr v2.1.11, UMI consensuses were aligned to TRA and TRB V and J templates and then assembled into clonotypes. Expanded or contracted clonotypes were those called significant by both edgeR and NoisET, with noise models trained on biological replicates. For edgeR calls, the thresholds were a false discovery rate-adjusted p below 0.01 and a log2 fold-change of 1. PCA with hierarchical clustering of max-normalized trajectories of the 1000 most abundant clonotypes was used as exploratory dynamics analysis. Separately sequenced CD4+ and CD8+ repertoires were used to assign the CD4 or CD8 phenotype of responding clones. Through fastp at Q25 and MiXCR, TCRdb rebuilt clones from the public reads, retaining in-frame beta chains. When rows share a CDR3 protein, they turn into one entry using the most common DNA and genes. The authors' filters were not applied to this entry. The sample table records under 550,000 distinct CDR3 sequences; roughly 18% of these occur just once. The ten largest clones capture 20% to 25% of the sample.

In the case of this clonotype: This clone's antigen is unknown. Base qualities were left out, and no much larger clone turns up one base away.

Input material: PBMCs or a T cell subset sorted from them (not recorded which). The sequence is built from TRBV29-1 and TRBJ2-3; the junction holds 13 bases that match TRBD2. The sequence was collected from a man between 18 and 35 years old who had mild COVID-19 (a few samples of this study predate the infection). The sample titles of this study are shuffled in the database, so cell type and time point are left out; the donor was told from shared clones. The DNA sequence is as follows: TGCAGCGTTGGACGGGGACTAGCGGGGAGAGATACGCAGTATTTT. It specifies CSVGRGLAGRDTQYF.